This TCR beta chain emerged from a study of blood T cells in healthy people across ages. The authors ran a second PCR of roughly 6 to 12 cycles using a sample-barcoded 5' primer and a J-beta primer mix. Carrying 12 random nucleotides, a template-switch adaptor labeled each individual cDNA molecule. From the 5' RACE reads, TCRdb called clonotypes with MiXCR, one entry per CDR3 protein. The sample yields fewer than 700,000 distinct CDR3 sequences, around 41% seen once. Points on this clonotype: The antigen is unknown.

Study observations and caveats: Naive T cell percentage showed a strong correlation with the diversity of TCR beta.

The receptor was derived from a man at least 80 years old in good health. The source material was blood.

This chain's CDR3 is CASSQIRAGQGYQPQHF. CDR3 in DNA: TGCGCCAGCAGCCAAATCCGGGCCGGACAGGGATATCAGCCCCAGCATTTT. The chain uses TRBV4-1 and TRBJ1-5; TRBD1 agrees at 8 bases. The CDR3 runs 17 residues. Unmatched junction bases numbered 11, after V lost 2 bases and J lost 5 bases. Germline assignment: CDR1 MGHRA and CDR2 YSYEKL.